The sequence of this T cell receptor beta chain was determined in a study of shared clonotypes between healthy human individuals. CD45RO-negative, CCR7-positively selected cells formed the naive CD8 fraction, excluding terminally differentiated effector memory CD45RA+ cells. The method was immunoSEQ multiplex PCR; TCRdb's version includes in-frame clones alone and lacks a portion of them. Here the sample spans about 590,000 clones, around 95% being singletons. The CDR3 has 13 amino acids. CDR1 MDHEN and CDR2 SYDVKM come from the germline V gene. The V and J ends lost 6 bases and 8 bases, in that order; junction bases with no gene match: 9.

V is TRBV28 and J is TRBJ1-2; 7 nucleotides line up with TRBD1. The sequenced sample consisted of naive CD8+ T cells sorted from blood. This sequence originates from a woman in her thirties in good health. CDR3 DNA sequence: TGTGCCAGCAGCCTCACAGGGGTCTTAGGCTACACCTTC. It codes for CASSLTGVLGYTF.